This T cell receptor (beta chain) was identified in a study of T cell repertoires in cytomegalovirus infection (dated by TCRdb to between 2018 and 2021). Study-level background: Because public TCR beta signatures pointed to carriage of CMV infection together with the matching HLA type, the HLA type of each donor mattered for the analysis.

The research as a whole found: In both this cohort and an independent cohort of 352 donors, the cumulative frequency of public TCR beta family members distinguished carriers of CMV infection plus the relevant HLA type. In the ex vivo response, HLA-C-restricted CMV-specific TCR beta clonotypes were dominant, and in two of eight donors the single most frequent clonotype came from this HLA-C-restricted group.

This clonotype was counted a few times. There is no known antigen for this receptor. No clone much larger than this one lies a single base away; base qualities are absent. The germline ends are 18 bases apart after V is trimmed by 4 bases and J by 5 bases. From the cysteine up to the phenylalanine, the CDR3 has a length of 15 residues. Of the read, only the CDR3 DNA is kept; its 45 bases are in frame from base 1. The germline V gene specifies SGDLS as CDR1 and YYNGEE as CDR2. The instrument given in TCRdb is Illumina HiSeq 1500. Clones were called with MiXCR by TCRdb after fastp trimmed the public reads at Q25, and only in-frame beta chains were retained. CDR3 protein sequences are deduplicated, and each keeps its most common genes and DNA. The sample table contains about 140,000 distinct CDR3 sequences; only one count was recorded for about 6.1% of them. The ten biggest clones cover roughly 17% of the sample.

The sample consisted of PBMCs. The clonotype comes from a human donor in good health (CMV status not recorded). Some clones in this sample may be carry-over from other donors' samples. This chain is built from TRBV9 and TRBJ1-2, with the identity of the D gene unclear. CDR3 loop: CASSPSGGLAYGYTF. The nucleotide sequence reads TGTGCCAGCAGCCCGAGCGGAGGGTTGGCGTATGGCTACACCTTC.